This T cell receptor (beta chain) emerged from a study of shared clonotypes between healthy human individuals (dated by TCRdb to between 2020 and 2021). For the wider study: The cohort included three men and a couple of women between 18 and 49 years of age. For each donor, three plates each were used for CD4 naive and CD4 memory, two plates were used for CD8 naive, and one plate was used for CD8 memory. Per donor, leukapheresis produced somewhere between about 0.94 and 9.5 billion PBMCs. To estimate repertoire size and how much clonotypes are shared between individuals, the study performed deep sequencing of blood TCR repertoires from a handful of healthy adults. Different laboratories and diverse techniques were used to prepare libraries and sequence TCR repertoires, to increase sequencing depth and limit assay-specific biases. What the work shows at the level of the full study, not this receptor alone: Compared with non-shared clonotypes, the clonotypes found in all four sorted-subset donors had higher generation probabilities. Even with the large sequencing depth, rarefaction of the sorted-subset datasets indicated that sequencing was incomplete. Pairwise subsampling led to the expectation that sequencing depth would affect the degree of clonotype sharing among donors. Only blood was sampled, and tissue TCR repertoires likely differ from those in blood. The small number of donors limited the genetic and exposure-history diversity represented. Naive subsets generally had larger estimated clonotype richness than memory subsets did. Roughly 5% of naive CD4, more than 3% of naive CD8, around 2.3% of memory CD4, and 0.4% of memory CD8 clonotypes were shared across several donors.

Remarks on this clone: Its specific antigen is unknown. Base qualities are missing; no much larger clone stands one base away.

The donors were healthy, HIV-negative adults with no recently reported acute infections or vaccinations. Every donor was a Caucasian adult residing in Nashville, Tennessee, USA. CD4+ T cells were enriched by magnetic negative selection; naive cells were then positively selected on CD45RA, and the negative fraction formed the memory subset. After blood collection by leukapheresis, PBMCs were isolated using Ficoll-Histopaque density gradient centrifugation and then cryopreserved in the vapor phase of liquid nitrogen. Analytical flow cytometry was used to check the purity and quantity of every magnetically sorted T cell population. From each sorted fraction, genomic DNA was isolated and quantified by UV absorbance on a Nanodrop 2000c. Using the deep immunoSEQ assay, multiplex PCR amplified TCR CDR3 regions from genomic DNA. For each cell subset, the extracted genomic DNA was distributed evenly across all wells of several immunoSEQ 96-well plates, and each plate served as one replicate. Each replicate PCR for sorted subsets received approximately 220 ng genomic DNA, equal to roughly 30,000 T cell genomes. Purified libraries were quantified with a Qubit 3.0 fluorometer, sized on a Bioanalyzer 2100, and re-quantified with the KAPA Library Quantification kit. Each immunoSEQ 96-well plate was sequenced on its own single-read 150-cycle Illumina NextSeq 550 flow cell. The study's processing was this. Because only junctional sequences without quality scores were contained in the immunoSEQ output, filtering matching that applied to full-length reads could not be performed. To assign V/J genes and CDR3, sequences were annotated against IMGT germline references using PyIR, a Python wrapper for IgBLAST v1.9. Any read was removed if the V/J assignment was weak (E-value above 1e-6), the CDR3 was missing, or the read contained stop codons, out-of-frame junctions, or ambiguous translated residues. A V3J clonotype was defined by an identical inferred V gene, J gene, and CDR3 amino acid sequence. The percentage overlap between two repertoires was calculated by dividing the number of shared unique clonotypes by the size of the smaller repertoire. Repertoire richness was assessed with RTK rarefaction, the Chao1 estimator, and Recon v2.1 estimates of unobserved clonotypes. OLGA was used to compute generation probabilities for all TCRbeta clonotypes that the gDNA method yielded from a few donors. TCRdb provides this immuneACCESS table in a form limited to in-frame rearrangements. Some clones are lacking; in checked studies, under half of them reflect an unresolved V gene, and why the rest are absent is not known. V and J calls and clone size follow that table, whereas D and trimming were derived from the DNA. For this sample the table gives almost 750,000 clones, of which around 77% were detected only once. The ten largest clones capture roughly 1.8% of the sample.

From a lookup of the germline V gene (reference sequence), CDR1 and CDR2 are WNHNN and SYGVQD. Its CDR3 holds 13 amino acids, cysteine through phenylalanine. The read is trimmed to its CDR3 DNA, 39 bases read in frame from base 1. Deletion took 3 bases off V and 10 bases off J, with a span of 15 bases between the germline ends. The sample taken for sequencing was memory CD4+ T cells sorted from blood. What the cell subset or site label conveys for this sample: CD45RA-negative fraction. The chain is made from TRBV10-1 and TRBJ1-1, with TRBD1 tentatively as D gene (5 bases match). This clonotype was sampled from a woman in her twenties or thirties in good health. For the CDR3, the sequence is CASSEGPEGVAFF. The bases read TGCGCCAGCAGTGAAGGGCCTGAAGGGGTAGCTTTCTTT.